This T cell receptor (beta chain) was captured in a study of blood T cell repertoires in COVID-19. As for the study in general: T cells, B-cell-depleted T cells, or PBMCs provided the cDNA or gDNA that served as material.

Seattle's enrolled individuals joined amid active infection and were then monitored longitudinally. Authors' processing steps: From reference gene primer amplification, estimates of nucleated cell counts were derived. The repertoire was sequenced with immunoSEQ multiplex PCR; TCRdb's copy has only in-frame clones and lacks some. V and J calls plus clone size are reproduced from that table; the DNA served to infer D and trimming. The sample carries roughly 290,000 clones, about 85% recorded once. Germline CDR1 LGHDT, CDR2 YNNKEL (reference sequence). This CDR3 comprises 17 residues. Trimming took 4 bases from V and 1 from J; bases not matched to a gene: 11.

The chain is built from TRBV3-1 (or the pseudogene TRBV3-2) and TRBJ2-5; 8 positions match TRBD2. The TCR sequence derives from a human donor with COVID-19, enrolled during active disease. The donor label of this sample is uncertain. The specimen sequenced was peripheral blood. CDR3 coding DNA: TGTGCCAGCAGCCGACATGAGACGGGAGGGCCCCAAGAGACCCAGTACTTC. Translation gives CASSRHETGGPQETQYF.